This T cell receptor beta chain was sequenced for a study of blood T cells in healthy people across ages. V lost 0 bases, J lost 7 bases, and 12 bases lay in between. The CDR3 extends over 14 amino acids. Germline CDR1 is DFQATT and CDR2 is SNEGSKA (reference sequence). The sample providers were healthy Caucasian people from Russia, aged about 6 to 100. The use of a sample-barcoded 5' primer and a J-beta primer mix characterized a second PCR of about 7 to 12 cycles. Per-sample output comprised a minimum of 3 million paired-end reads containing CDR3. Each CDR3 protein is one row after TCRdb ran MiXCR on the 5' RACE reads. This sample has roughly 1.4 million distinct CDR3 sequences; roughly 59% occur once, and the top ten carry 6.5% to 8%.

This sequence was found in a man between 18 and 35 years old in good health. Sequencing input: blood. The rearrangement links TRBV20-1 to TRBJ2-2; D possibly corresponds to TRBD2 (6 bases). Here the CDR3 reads CSARDGGAGGELFF. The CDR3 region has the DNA TGCAGTGCTAGAGATGGAGGGGCGGGCGGGGAGCTGTTTTTT.